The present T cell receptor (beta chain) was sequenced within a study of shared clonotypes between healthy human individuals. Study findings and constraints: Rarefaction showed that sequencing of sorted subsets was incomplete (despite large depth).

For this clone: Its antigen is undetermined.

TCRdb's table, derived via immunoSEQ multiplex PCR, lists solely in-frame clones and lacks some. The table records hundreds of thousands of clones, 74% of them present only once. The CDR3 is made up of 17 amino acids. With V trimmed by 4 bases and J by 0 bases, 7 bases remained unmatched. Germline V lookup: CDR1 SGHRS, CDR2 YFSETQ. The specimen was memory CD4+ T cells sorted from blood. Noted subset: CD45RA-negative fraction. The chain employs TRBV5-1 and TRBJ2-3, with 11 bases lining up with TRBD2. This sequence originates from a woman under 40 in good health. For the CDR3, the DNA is TGCGCCAGCAGCACCGGGACTAGCGGTTTTAGCACAGATACGCAGTATTTT. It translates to CASSTGTSGFSTDTQYF. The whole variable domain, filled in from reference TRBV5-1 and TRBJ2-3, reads KAGVTQTPRYLIKTRGQQVTLSCSPISGHRSVSWYQQTPGQGLQFLFEYFSETQRNKGNFPGRFSGRQFSNSRSEMNVSTLELGDSALYLCASSTGTSGFSTDTQYFGPGTRLTVL.